The following is a TCR beta chain sequence with its context. The sample originates from a study of regulatory T cells in long-lasting Graves disease. The germline gives CDR1 SGDLS, CDR2 YYNGEE. The CDR3 loop spans 15 amino acids. V shed 2 bases and J shed 5 bases, with 15 bases lying between them. The time point was: newly diagnosed GD, antithyroid drugs for less than 3 months. The authors made the TCR library using RNA they extracted from PBMCs. Building of the TCR beta libraries involved iRepertoire HTBI primers and Arm-PCR of CDR3 regions. TCRdb processed the multiplex PCR reads anew with MiXCR; each CDR3 protein has one entry. In the table there are about 420,000 distinct CDR3 sequences, about a sixth of which are singletons. The sample also formed part of further work on T cells in Graves' hyperthyroidism and ophthalmopathy.

This sequence was found in a woman between 18 and 29 years old with Graves disease. The chain combines TRBV9 with TRBJ2-3; possibly TRBD1 for D (5 bases). The specimen comprised peripheral blood mononuclear cells (PBMCs), sampled at new diagnosis, from a patient treated with antithyroid drugs. Written as DNA, the CDR3 is TGTGCCAGCAGCGTGTATACAGGATTGGAAGATACGCAGTATTTT. Its protein is CASSVYTGLEDTQYF.